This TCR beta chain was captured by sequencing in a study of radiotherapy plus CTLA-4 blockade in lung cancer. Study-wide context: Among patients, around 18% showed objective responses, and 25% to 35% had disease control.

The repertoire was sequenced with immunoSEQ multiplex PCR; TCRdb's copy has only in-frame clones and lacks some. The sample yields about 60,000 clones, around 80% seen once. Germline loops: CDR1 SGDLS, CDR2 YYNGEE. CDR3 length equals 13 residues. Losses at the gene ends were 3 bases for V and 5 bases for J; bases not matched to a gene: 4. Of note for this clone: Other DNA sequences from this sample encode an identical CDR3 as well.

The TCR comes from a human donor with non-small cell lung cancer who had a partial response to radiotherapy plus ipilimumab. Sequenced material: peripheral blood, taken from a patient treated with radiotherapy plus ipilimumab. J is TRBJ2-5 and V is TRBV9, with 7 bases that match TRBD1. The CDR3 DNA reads TGTGCCAGCAGCGAGACAGGGTTGGAGACCCAGTACTTC. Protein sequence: CASSETGLETQYF.